This entry lists 25 T cell receptor beta chains sequenced from one sample in a study of blood T cells in healthy people across ages. A J-beta primer mix and a sample-barcoded 5' primer were used in a second PCR of about 7 to 12 cycles. MiXCR, run by TCRdb on the 5' RACE reads, gives a single entry per CDR3 protein. The sample shows about 1.4 million distinct CDR3 sequences, approximately 59% of them seen only once. The sequencing sample was made of blood. These receptors were obtained from a man younger than 30 in good health.

The chain joins TRBV7-2 to TRBJ2-5, with D tentatively TRBD1 (5 bases). CDR1 is SGHTA, CDR2 FQGNSA, per germline. V lost 4 bases and J lost 4, with 13 bases in between. The CDR3 consists of 14 residues. The CDR3 reads CASSSMIRGETQYF. DNA of the CDR3: TGTGCCAGCAGCTCGATGATTAGGGGAGAGACCCAGTACTTC.

This chain connects TRBV6-5 to TRBJ1-6, with D unresolved. Germline CDR1 MNHEY, CDR2 SVGAGI. V was trimmed by 0 bases and J by 6 bases, leaving 9 bases between them. The CDR3 runs to 15 residues. CDR3 loop: CASSYSKFINSPLHF. The DNA of the CDR3 is TGTGCCAGCAGTTACTCGAAATTTATTAATTCACCCCTCCACTTT.

The rearrangement uses TRBV3-1 and TRBJ2-7; 8 bases map to TRBD1. The V gene's germline CDR1 is LGHDT and CDR2 YNNKEL (reference sequence). Unmatched junction bases numbered 5, after V lost 2 bases and J lost 2 bases. This CDR3 contains 15 residues. As DNA, the CDR3 is TGTGCCAGCAGCCAACAGGACAGGGTCCCCTACGAGCAGTACTTC. This encodes CASSQQDRVPYEQYF.

This clonotype was counted between two and nine times. The chain carries TRBV7-2 and TRBJ1-1; 9 nucleotides align to TRBD1. V was clipped by 5 bases and J by 8 bases; unmatched bases: 9. The CDR3 length is 14 residues. Germline CDR1 and CDR2: SGHTA and FQGNSA. The DNA for the CDR3 is TGTGCCAGCAGCCAGATCACAGGGGGCAGGGAAGCTTTCTTT. This gives the protein CASSQITGGREAFF.

The gene calls are TRBV12-3 or TRBV12-4 and TRBJ2-2, with 12 bases matching TRBD2. The length of the CDR3 is 13 residues. V shed 7 bases, J shed 8 bases, and the junction held 2 bases outside the gene matches. CDR3 amino acids: CASTGLAGGELFF. In nucleotides, the CDR3 is TGTGCCAGCACTGGACTAGCGGGAGGGGAGCTGTTTTTT.

The chain is built from TRBV6-6 and TRBJ2-4; TRBD1 might be the D (5 bases). Judging by the DNA end, TRBJ2-5 fits better; the J call may be wrong. Germline V lookup: CDR1 MNHNY, CDR2 SVGAGI (reference sequence). CDR3 size: 14 residues. For the CDR3, the DNA is TGTGCCAGCAGTTACTCGAGGCAGGGAGAGACCCAGTACTTC. Encoded protein: CASSYSRQGETQYF.

V gene TRBV7-9 combines with J gene TRBJ2-1; D unresolved. The CDR3 sequence is 16 residues long. CDR1 SEHNR and CDR2 FQNEAQ come from the germline V gene (reference sequence). With 5 bases removed from V and 0 bases from J, the gap between germline ends came to 14 bases. The CDR3 loop is CASSQAEWSSYNEQFF. In DNA form, the CDR3 reads TGTGCCAGCAGCCAGGCGGAGTGGAGCTCCTACAATGAGCAGTTCTTC.

The chain joins TRBV7-9 to TRBJ1-2; D unresolved. This CDR3 has 14 residues. Looked up from germline, CDR1 is SEHNR and CDR2 is FQNEAQ (reference sequence). Trimming took 1 base from V and 8 from J, leaving 14 bases between them. CDR3 sequence: CASSLGSRQSGYTF. In nucleotides, the CDR3 is TGTGCCAGCAGCTTAGGTAGTAGGCAGAGCGGCTACACCTTC.

V usage is TRBV29-1 and J usage is TRBJ2-3; TRBD1 agrees at 11 bases. After removal of 6 bases from V and 10 bases from J, the junction contained 3 bases not matched to a gene. Per germline, CDR1 SQVTM and CDR2 ANQGSEA. The CDR3 covers 11 residues. The CDR3 DNA sequence: TGCAGCGTCCTGGGACAGGGGGCGCAGTATTTT. Protein: CSVLGQGAQYF.

This clonotype was seen a single time. The chain couples TRBV7-2 to TRBJ2-4; 14 bases match TRBD2. Gene TRBJ2-7 matches the end of the DNA better, so the J call may be wrong. From germline, CDR1 is SGHTA and CDR2 FQGNSA. The CDR3 has 15 residues. The CDR3 sequence is CASSAGLAGDYEQYF. In nucleotides, the CDR3 is TGTGCCAGCAGCGCGGGACTAGCGGGAGACTACGAGCAGTACTTC.

The rearrangement uses TRBV6-2 or TRBV6-3 and TRBJ2-3; D is uncertain. Germline CDR1 and CDR2: MNHEY and SVGEGT. The CDR3 length is 14 residues. The V and J ends lost 2 bases and 3 bases respectively, with 9 bases between them. CDR3: CASSYGKRTDTQYF. CDR3 sequence (DNA): TGTGCCAGCAGTTACGGCAAGCGTACAGATACGCAGTATTTT.

This chain connects TRBV7-2 to TRBJ1-6; D not certain. Germline lookup yields CDR1 SGHTA and CDR2 FQGNSA. The CDR3 consists of 15 residues. V was shortened by 5 bases and J by 8 bases, with 16 bases between the two germline ends. Written as DNA, the CDR3 is TGTGCCAGCAGCAAGGGTGGAGCCGGCTATTCACCCCTCCACTTT. Translation gives CASSKGGAGYSPLHF.

The genes are TRBV4-1 and TRBJ1-2; D possibly corresponds to TRBD1 (5 bases). Trimming left V 4 bases short and J 2 bases short, with 14 bases between. CDR1 MGHRA and CDR2 YSYEKL come from the germline V gene. This CDR3 has 15 residues. CDR3 sequence (DNA): TGCGCCAGCAGCCCCCGGGACGGCCCCAACTATGGCTACACCTTC. Its translation: CASSPRDGPNYGYTF.

The CDR3 DNA sequence: TGTGCCAGCAGCTTAGGGACAGCCGTCTATGGCTACACCTTC. The encoded protein is CASSLGTAVYGYTF. This rearrangement joins TRBV7-2 to TRBJ1-2; TRBD1 is a possible D gene (6 bases). Trimming cost V 1 base and J 4 bases, with 10 bases left between them. Germline-derived CDR1 and CDR2 are SGHTA and FQGNSA. The CDR3 has 14 residues.

This clonotype was picked up one time. The genes are TRBV6-6 and TRBJ1-1; TRBD1 might be the D (6 bases). The CDR3 is made up of 14 amino acids. Per germline, CDR1 MNHNY and CDR2 SVGAGI (reference sequence). V shed 2 bases and J shed 4 bases, with 11 bases lying between them. CDR3 sequence (DNA): TGTGCCAGCAGTTACACTACAGGGCTCACTGAAGCTTTCTTT. Its translation is CASSYTTGLTEAFF.

This clonotype was seen only once. V gene TRBV15 combines with J gene TRBJ1-2, with D possibly matching TRBD1 (6 bases). Per germline, CDR1 LNHNV and CDR2 YYDKDF (reference sequence). This CDR3 region has 15 residues. The ends were cut back, 0 bases at V and 7 bases at J, with 15 bases in the middle. The CDR3 is CATSRDKSGAGGYTF. CDR3 coding DNA: TGTGCCACCAGCAGAGATAAGTCAGGGGCTGGTGGCTACACCTTC.

The gene calls are TRBV20-1 and TRBJ2-7; D is uncertain. V lost 0 bases, J lost 2 bases, and 11 bases lay in between. This CDR3 has 14 amino acids. Germline V lookup: CDR1 DFQATT, CDR2 SNEGSKA (reference sequence). This chain's CDR3 is CSARDSLHTYEQYF. CDR3 DNA: TGCAGTGCTAGAGATTCCCTGCATACCTACGAGCAGTACTTC.

The genes are TRBV27 and TRBJ2-3; D remains unclear. Germline V lookup: CDR1 MNHEY, CDR2 SMNVEV (reference sequence). The CDR3 spans 12 residues. The V gene lost 5 bases and the J gene lost 8 bases, with 11 bases spanning the gap. CDR3 nucleotide sequence: TGTGCCAGCAGTGCCTCTAGTGGTACGCAGTATTTT. Translated: CASSASSGTQYF.

This clonotype was seen more than once but under ten times. The CDR3 nucleotides read TGCGCCAGCAGCTTGGATAGGGCAGGCAAAAATGAGCAGTTCTTC. This gives the protein CASSLDRAGKNEQFF. This sequence joins TRBV5-1 and TRBJ2-1; D gene ambiguous. V was shortened by 0 bases and J by 7 bases, with 14 bases between the two germline ends. CDR3 length: 15 residues. Germline CDR1 and CDR2: SGHRS and YFSETQ.

With regard to this clonotype: A much larger clonotype is one base distant, so this may be a read error. This chain connects TRBV27 to TRBJ2-7; maybe TRBD1 (6 bases). The germline gives CDR1 MNHEY, CDR2 SMNVEV (reference sequence). The CDR3 sequence is 12 residues long. V lost 6 bases and J 3 bases, leaving 9 bases between the germline ends. CDR3 DNA sequence: TGTGCCAGCAGGGACAGAATCTACGAGCAGTACTTC. It yields the protein CASRDRIYEQYF.

The rearrangement links TRBV6-6 to TRBJ1-2, with D possibly being TRBD1 (5 bases). This CDR3 spans 16 amino acids. The germline V gene encodes CDR1 MNHNY and CDR2 SVGAGI (reference sequence). With 4 bases removed from V and 4 bases from J, the gap between germline ends came to 19 bases. The CDR3 sequence: CASSLLLSRATYGYTF. The CDR3 DNA sequence: TGTGCCAGCAGTTTACTCCTAAGCAGGGCGACCTATGGCTACACCTTC.

This clonotype was counted a few times. This chain links TRBV7-2 with TRBJ2-1, with D perhaps being TRBD1 or TRBD2 (6 bases each). The germline V gene has CDR1 SGHTA and CDR2 FQGNSA. This CDR3 comprises 12 residues. Trimming removed 1 base at V and 15 bases at J, with 13 bases between. Here the CDR3 reads CASSLEVGGLFF. The CDR3 region has the DNA TGTGCCAGCAGCTTAGAAGTCGGGGGCCTGTTCTTC.

The gene calls are TRBV7-2 and TRBJ2-1; no clear D gene. CDR1 and CDR2 from the germline V gene are SGHTA and FQGNSA. This CDR3 is 14 amino acids long. Between the trimmed V and J ends, which lost 0 bases and 7 bases, there was a span of 10 bases. The CDR3 reads CASSLAAPTNEQFF. In DNA form, the CDR3 reads TGTGCCAGCAGCTTAGCGGCTCCGACGAATGAGCAGTTCTTC.

This chain connects TRBV24-1 to TRBJ2-3; TRBD1 agrees at 8 bases. V lost 4 bases to trimming and J lost 1 base; unmatched junction nucleotides: 9. The CDR3 covers 17 residues. CDR1 is KGHDR, CDR2 SFDVKD, per germline. Here the CDR3 reads CATSESGQGSGTDTQYF. In DNA form, the CDR3 reads TGTGCCACCAGTGAATCCGGACAGGGATCGGGCACAGATACGCAGTATTTT.

The chain links TRBV21-1 to TRBJ2-2; the table gives TRBD1 as D, unverified against the DNA. TRBV21-1 is deemed a pseudogene. CDR3 length: 16 residues. The CDR3 region has the DNA TGTGCCAGCAGCAGGTCCACCGGGATAAACACCGGGGAGCTGTTTTTT. Translated, it gives CASSRSTGINTGELFF.